Presented here are 32 T cell receptor beta chains from one specimen sequenced in a study of human T cells and chemical hapten exposure. TCRdb used MiXCR to reprocess the RACE reads, holding one entry per CDR3 protein. The sample has 110,000 to 150,000 distinct CDR3 sequences, 12% seen once; the top ten hold around 1.4%. Specified time point: patch test 2, 6 weeks after DPC sensitization. Documented treatment: therapeutic diphenylcyclopropenone sensitization with weekly scalp DPC. The source material was whole blood, sampled in connection with sensitization to the hapten diphenylcyclopropenone (DPC). These receptors came from a woman between 50 and 59 years old with alopecia areata. Some clones in this sample may be carry-over from other donors' samples.

This clonotype was detected only a few times. J is TRBJ2-7 and V is TRBV11-2; D is unclear. CDR1 SGHAT and CDR2 FQNNGV come from the germline V gene. Trimming stripped 1 base from V and 0 bases from J, with 7 bases between. There are 14 residues in the CDR3. The CDR3 region is CASSLGRNSYEQYF. CDR3 sequence (DNA): TGTGCCAGCAGCTTAGGACGTAACTCCTACGAGCAGTACTTC. The whole variable domain, remainder taken from reference TRBV11-2 and TRBJ2-7, is EAGVAQSPRYKIIEKRQSVAFWCNPISGHATLYWYQQILGQGPKLLIQFQNNGVVDDSQLPKDRFSAERLKGVDSTLKIQPAKLEDSAVYLCASSLGRNSYEQYFGPGTRLTVT.

This clonotype occurred a few times. The chain combines TRBV4-2 with TRBJ1-4; no clear D gene. Per germline, CDR1 LGHNA and CDR2 YNFKEQ. The V end lost 0 bases, the J end lost 0 bases, and 8 bases lay between the germline ends. The CDR3 consists of 16 residues. DNA for the CDR3: TGTGCCAGCAGCCAAGATTTAGGTGCAACTAATGAAAAACTGTTTTTT. This gives the protein CASSQDLGATNEKLFF.

This clonotype occurred many times. This chain links TRBV18 with TRBJ1-2; weak D call: TRBD1 (6 bases). Germline assignment: CDR1 KGHSH and CDR2 LQKENI. CDR3 length: 15 amino acids. With 8 bases removed from V and 4 bases from J, the gap between germline ends came to 20 bases. The CDR3 DNA reads TGTGCCAGCCCGCCTTCTTTCGGGGGCCTCTATGGCTACACCTTC. Its translation is CASPPSFGGLYGYTF.

This sequence joins TRBV29-1 and TRBJ1-4; the match to TRBD1 covers 10 bases. J lost 7 bases, V lost 1 base, and 0 bases had no gene match. Germline CDR1 reads SQVTM; CDR2 reads ANQGSEA. The CDR3 loop spans 13 amino acids. CDR3 sequence reads: CSVEGTGGEKLFF. In DNA, the CDR3 is TGCAGCGTTGAAGGGACAGGGGGTGAAAAACTGTTTTTT.

This clonotype was seen a few times. The CDR3 sequence is CASSQDGQGNEQFF. CDR3 coding DNA: TGCGCCAGCAGCCAAGATGGGCAGGGGAATGAGCAGTTCTTC. The V call is TRBV4-3, the J call TRBJ2-1; weak D call: TRBD1 (6 bases). Germline V lookup: CDR1 LGHNA, CDR2 YSLEER. The CDR3 runs 14 residues. With 0 bases removed from V and 7 bases from J, the gap between germline ends came to 10 bases.

This clonotype was found a few times. The rearrangement links TRBV11-2 to TRBJ2-2, with 11 bases fitting TRBD2. The V segment lost 4 bases and the J segment 5 bases; nucleotides outside the gene matches: 0. The CDR3 loop spans 14 amino acids. Germline V gene sequence: CDR1 SGHAT, CDR2 FQNNGV. CDR3 sequence: CASSSSGRTGELFF. CDR3 DNA: TGTGCCAGCAGCTCTAGCGGGAGGACCGGGGAGCTGTTTTTT.

The chain links TRBV7-3 to TRBJ2-7, with D possibly being TRBD1 (7 bases). Germline lookup yields CDR1 SGHTA and CDR2 FQGTGA. CDR3 size: 14 residues. Trimming removed 2 bases at V and 2 bases at J, with 10 bases between. Here the CDR3 DNA reads TGTGCCAGCAGCTTAGGAGGGACAGCCTACGAGCAGTACTTC. This codes for CASSLGGTAYEQYF. Based on the CDR3 plus reference TRBV7-3 and TRBJ2-7, the full variable domain is GAGVSQTPSNKVTEKGKYVELRCDPISGHTALYWYRQSLGQGPEFLIYFQGTGAADDSGLPNDRFFAVRPEGSVSTLKIQRTERGDSAVYLCASSLGGTAYEQYFGPGTRLTVT.

This clonotype was counted only a few times. The chain recombines TRBV7-3 with TRBJ1-5; tentative D call: TRBD1 (6 bases). The length of the CDR3 is 15 residues. Germline-derived CDR1 and CDR2 are SGHTA and FQGTGA. V shed 5 bases and J shed 4 bases, with 15 bases lying between them. The CDR3 sequence: CASSATGGANQPQHF. The CDR3 DNA sequence: TGTGCCAGCAGCGCCACCGGGGGGGCGAATCAGCCCCAGCATTTT.

CDR3 residues: CASSSGQQIGNQPQHF. CDR3 nucleotide sequence: TGTGCCAGCAGTTCAGGACAGCAGATAGGGAATCAGCCCCAGCATTTT. V and J are TRBV6-2 or TRBV6-3 and TRBJ1-5, with TRBD1 as a possible D gene (6 bases). In germline, CDR1 is MNHEY, CDR2 SVGEGT. The CDR3 totals 16 residues. Deletions cut 4 bases from V and 4 bases from J, with 17 bases between.

This clonotype was observed at least ten times. V usage is TRBV19 and J usage is TRBJ2-1; D ambiguous. The germline V and J ends were trimmed by 5 bases and 4 bases, with 6 bases remaining between them. The CDR3 sequence is 12 residues long. Germline CDR1 is LNHDA and CDR2 is SQIVND (reference sequence). The CDR3 sequence: CASSALYNEQFF. CDR3 in DNA: TGTGCCAGTAGTGCGTTATACAATGAGCAGTTCTTC.

The chain couples TRBV12-3 or TRBV12-4 to TRBJ1-4, with D tentatively TRBD1 (6 bases). The CDR3 is 17 amino acids. V lost 1 base, J lost 7 bases, and 19 bases lay in between. The CDR3 DNA is TGTGCCAGCAGTTTAGATCTTTCTGGACAAGGGGGTGAAAAACTGTTTTTT. The encoded protein is CASSLDLSGQGGEKLFF.

This clonotype was picked up many times. The chain uses TRBV4-1 and TRBJ2-1; D unclear. Deletions cut 0 bases from V and 1 base from J, with 7 bases between. In germline, CDR1 is MGHRA, CDR2 YSYEKL. The CDR3 runs 15 residues. The CDR3 is CASSQEQGSYNEQFF. The CDR3 DNA reads TGCGCCAGCAGCCAAGAACAAGGTTCCTACAATGAGCAGTTCTTC.

This rearrangement joins TRBV5-1 to TRBJ2-1; 12 bases agree with TRBD2. Unmatched junction bases numbered 4, after V lost 0 bases and J lost 9 bases. Germline-derived CDR1 and CDR2 are SGHRS and YFSETQ. There are 15 residues in the CDR3. The CDR3 spells CASSLGLAGASEQFF. CDR3 DNA sequence: TGCGCCAGCAGCTTGGGACTAGCGGGAGCTAGTGAGCAGTTCTTC. Complete variable domain (other parts from reference TRBV5-1 and TRBJ2-1): KAGVTQTPRYLIKTRGQQVTLSCSPISGHRSVSWYQQTPGQGLQFLFEYFSETQRNKGNFPGRFSGRQFSNSRSEMNVSTLELGDSALYLCASSLGLAGASEQFFGPGTRLTVL.

This clonotype was observed at least ten times. This chain uses TRBV5-5 with TRBJ1-5; D is perhaps TRBD1 (6 bases). The CDR3 contains 14 residues. Germline CDR1 SGHKS, CDR2 YYEKEE (reference sequence). Trimming removed 0 bases from V and 7 bases from J, with 11 bases in between. The CDR3 region has the DNA TGTGCCAGCAGCTTGGCCGGGGGCGGACAGCCCCAGCATTTT. This translates into CASSLAGGGQPQHF.

This clonotype was counted a few times. The rearrangement joins TRBV21-1 to TRBJ2-7; the table's D call TRBD2 went unverified against the DNA. TRBV21-1 is a recognized pseudogene. The CDR3 contains 14 residues. The CDR3 here is CASSMATIAYEQYF. The CDR3 DNA follows: TGTGCCAGCAGCATGGCGACTATCGCCTACGAGCAGTACTTC.

This clonotype came up many times. The V and J genes are TRBV7-9 and TRBJ2-7; 8 nucleotides match TRBD2. The trim removed 5 bases at V and 12 bases at J, leaving 18 bases unmatched. The CDR3 extends over 15 amino acids. Germline loops: CDR1 SEHNR, CDR2 FQNEAQ (reference sequence). CDR3 nucleotides: TGTGCCAGCAGCCCAACGTCACTAGCGGTCTCCTCAGGGTACTTC. It yields the protein CASSPTSLAVSSGYF.

The chain combines TRBV11-2 with TRBJ2-7; weak D call: TRBD1 (6 bases). With 1 base removed from V and 7 bases from J, the gap between germline ends came to 14 bases. This CDR3 is 14 amino acids long. The germline V gene has CDR1 SGHAT and CDR2 FQNNGV. The CDR3 loop reads CASSLGAGAREQYF. The CDR3 bases are TGTGCCAGCAGCTTAGGAGCAGGGGCTCGGGAGCAGTACTTC.

This chain links TRBV5-5 with TRBJ2-5; no clear D. Germline V CDR1 and CDR2: SGHKS, YYEKEE (reference sequence). The CDR3 sequence is 12 residues long. Trimming pared 0 bases from V and 5 bases from J, leaving 5 bases between. In DNA form, the CDR3 reads TGTGCCAGCAGCTTGGCGCGGGAGACCCAGTACTTC. Encoded protein: CASSLARETQYF.

CDR3 sequence reads: CASSLVAAPGGNEQFF. The CDR3 DNA is TGCGCCAGCAGCTTGGTGGCGGCCCCGGGGGGCAATGAGCAGTTCTTC. The V call is TRBV5-1, the J call TRBJ2-1; 7 bases map to TRBD2. Trimming cost V 0 bases and J 6 bases; bases outside gene matches: 9. The CDR3 is made up of 16 amino acids. The germline gives CDR1 SGHRS, CDR2 YFSETQ.

This clonotype appeared many times. J is TRBJ1-5 and V is TRBV28; TRBD1 aligns across 9 bases. Germline CDR1 MDHEN, CDR2 SYDVKM. V gave up 4 bases and J gave up 4 bases; unmatched junction bases: 8. CDR3 length equals 16 residues. CDR3 nucleotides: TGTGCCAGCAGTTCCATTGGACAGGGGTCAAATCAGCCCCAGCATTTT. Its protein is CASSSIGQGSNQPQHF.

About this clonotype itself: One end of the junction is discordant with germline, which a read error may explain. V gene TRBV6-4 combines with J gene TRBJ2-7; D unclear. CDR3 length: 10 residues. Germline V CDR1 and CDR2: MRHNA, SNTAGT. This chain's CDR3 is CASSEAPHGF. CDR3 bases: TGTGCCAGCAGTGAAGCCCCTCATGGCTTC.

This clonotype was seen a handful of times. The CDR3 here is CASTREGGRGEQFF. DNA for the CDR3: TGTGCCAGTACCAGGGAGGGAGGCAGAGGCGAGCAGTTCTTC. V and J are TRBV19 and TRBJ2-1; 7 bases agree with TRBD2. CDR1 and CDR2 from the germline V gene are LNHDA and SQIVND (reference sequence). CDR3 length: 14 amino acids. V lost 7 bases to trimming and J lost 10 bases; unmatched junction nucleotides: 13.

This clonotype was observed a handful of times. The chain links TRBV6-6 to TRBJ2-1; 11 nucleotides align to TRBD2. This CDR3 comprises 16 residues. Germline V gene data show CDR1 as MNHNY and CDR2 as SVGAGI (reference sequence). V lost 2 bases, J lost 6 bases, and 6 bases stayed unmatched. The CDR3 DNA follows: TGTGCCAGCAGTTACCGGCTAGCGGGAGGTGGCAATGAGCAGTTCTTC. Translation gives CASSYRLAGGGNEQFF.

The J gene is TRBJ1-6, the V gene TRBV20-1, with D possibly being TRBD1 (5 bases). The germline gives CDR1 DFQATT, CDR2 SNEGSKA (reference sequence). Trimming took 6 bases from V and 10 from J, leaving 25 bases between them. The CDR3 loop spans 16 amino acids. CDR3 protein: CSALAKGRDGGSPLHF. As DNA, the CDR3 is TGCAGTGCCTTAGCTAAGGGCAGGGACGGAGGATCACCCCTCCACTTT.

The chain is built from TRBV6-1 and TRBJ1-1; D gene unclear. Germline CDR1 and CDR2: MNHNS and SASEGT. There are 11 residues in the CDR3. Trimming stripped 10 bases from V and 4 bases from J, with 10 bases between. CDR3 coding DNA: TGTGCCATCGAGCCGGGCACTGAAGCTTTCTTT. Its protein product is CAIEPGTEAFF.

This sequence joins TRBV6-2 or TRBV6-3 and TRBJ2-1; 8 bases agree with TRBD1. J lost 0 bases, V lost 6 bases, and 7 bases had no gene match. The CDR3 runs to 16 residues. Germline V gene lookup returns CDR1 MNHEY and CDR2 SVGEGT. CDR3 nucleotide sequence: TGTGCCAGCAGCACCGGGACAGGTAGCTCCTACAATGAGCAGTTCTTC. This gives the protein CASSTGTGSSYNEQFF.

This clonotype was seen more than once but under ten times. The rearrangement joins TRBV4-2 to TRBJ2-1; the D is unclear. V was shortened by 2 bases and J by 13 bases, with 9 bases between the two germline ends. Germline V gene sequence: CDR1 LGHNA, CDR2 YNFKEQ. This CDR3 has 11 residues. The DNA of the CDR3 is TGTGCCAGCAGCCAAAATGCCCAACAGTTCTTC. Protein product: CASSQNAQQFF.

The table lists this clonotype with many counts. The V and J genes are TRBV11-3 and TRBJ2-5, with 10 bases fitting TRBD2. The germline V gene has CDR1 SGHNT and CDR2 YENEEA. This CDR3 comprises 15 residues. V shed 5 bases and J 5 bases; nucleotides not matched to a gene: 8. CDR3 region: CASSAIRTSGETQYF. The CDR3 DNA sequence: TGTGCCAGCAGCGCCATTCGGACTAGCGGTGAGACCCAGTACTTC.

In this sample, this clonotype turned up many times. The chain employs TRBV29-1 and TRBJ2-4; D unresolved. CDR1 is SQVTM and CDR2 is ANQGSEA in the germline V gene. V was shortened by 6 bases and J by 0 bases, with 6 bases between the two germline ends. This CDR3 has 12 residues. The CDR3 here is CSVSIAKNIQYF. The CDR3 bases are TGCAGCGTCTCGATAGCCAAAAACATTCAGTACTTC. The full variable domain, with the rest looked up from reference TRBV29-1 and TRBJ2-4, is SAVISQKPSRDICQRGTSLTIQCQVDSQVTMMFWYRQQPGQSLTLIATANQGSEATYESGFVIDKFPISRPNLTFSTLTVSNMSPEDSSIYLCSVSIAKNIQYFGAGTRLSVL.

This clonotype has a handful of counts. The chain has TRBV27 and TRBJ2-5, with D possibly TRBD2 on 6 matching bases. V was shortened by 7 bases and J by 2 bases, with 20 bases between the two germline ends. The CDR3 loop spans 16 amino acids. The germline V gene encodes CDR1 MNHEY and CDR2 SMNVEV (reference sequence). CDR3 DNA sequence: TGTGCCAGCACCCCCATGGGCGGGATTGGGCAAGAGACCCAGTACTTC. This encodes CASTPMGGIGQETQYF.

This clonotype was observed at least ten times. CDR3 protein: CASSTTGSGNTIYF. DNA of the CDR3: TGTGCCAGCAGCACCACGGGCTCTGGAAACACCATATATTTT. V usage is TRBV7-8 and J usage is TRBJ1-3, with D unclear. Looked up from germline, CDR1 is SGHVS and CDR2 is FQNEAQ. V lost 5 bases and J lost 0, with 8 bases in between. The CDR3 length is 14 residues.

This chain connects TRBV5-6 to TRBJ1-2; possible D gene TRBD1, 5 bases. The CDR3 is 15 amino acids. V lost 5 bases to trimming and J lost 1 base, with 15 bases between them. Germline V gives CDR1 SGHDT, CDR2 YYEEEE. For the CDR3, the DNA is TGTGCCAGCAGACCCCAGGGAGTTGATAACTATGGCTACACCTTC. It is translated as CASRPQGVDNYGYTF.